This T cell receptor beta chain comes out of a study of blood T cells in healthy people across ages. Through a sample-barcoded 5' primer and a J-beta primer mix, a second PCR was run for roughly 6 to 12 cycles. A single record per CDR3 protein comes from TCRdb applying MiXCR to the 5' RACE reads. This sample has about 680,000 distinct CDR3 sequences; around half occur once, and the top ten carry 30% to 40%. The V segment lost 5 bases and the J segment 5 bases; nucleotides outside the gene matches: 5. CDR1 and CDR2 from the germline V gene are MDHEN and SYDVKM. The CDR3 consists of 15 residues. Sequenced sample: blood. The chain joins TRBV28 to TRBJ1-6; 8 bases fit TRBD1. This clonotype originated in a woman between 55 and 75 years old in good health. The DNA of the CDR3 is TGTGCCAGCAGTGGAGGACAGGGCGATAATTCACCCCTCCACTTT. Its protein is CASSGGQGDNSPLHF. Complete variable domain (other parts from reference TRBV28 and TRBJ1-6): DVKVTQSSRYLVKRTGEKVFLECVQDMDHENMFWYRQDPGLGLRLIYFSYDVKMKEKGDIPEGYSVSREKKERFSLILESASTNQTSMYLCASSGGQGDNSPLHFGNGTRLTVT.